The 31 T cell receptor beta chains below were found in one sample sequenced in a study of T cells in Graves' hyperthyroidism and ophthalmopathy. Amplification targeted TCR beta CDR3 regions from RNA transcripts. The HTBI set primed first-round TCR CDR3 RT-PCR. Via MiXCR, TCRdb re-called the multiplex PCR reads, giving one row per CDR3 protein. Counted here are 550,000 to 650,000 distinct CDR3 sequences, around 14% occurring once; the ten biggest clones make up roughly 5.7%. The material sequenced was blood. These receptors were collected from a woman aged 25 to 39 with Graves' hyperthyroidism that later progressed to Graves' ophthalmopathy.

A few counts support this clonotype. This sequence joins TRBV5-1 and TRBJ2-7, with D perhaps TRBD2 (6 bases). Germline CDR1 is SGHRS and CDR2 is YFSETQ. The CDR3 has 15 residues. With 4 bases removed from V and 6 bases from J, the gap between germline ends came to 20 bases. The CDR3 DNA reads as TGCGCCAGCAGCACGGCCGGGACTGCGGGAAGCGAGCAGTACTTC. Protein sequence: CASSTAGTAGSEQYF.

This clonotype was detected many times. The genes are TRBV5-1 and TRBJ1-6; the D gene is possibly TRBD1 (5 bases). The CDR3 runs 17 residues. V lost 1 base and J lost 1, with 12 bases in between. CDR1 and CDR2 (germline): SGHRS, YFSETQ. CDR3 sequence: CASSLRGGTSYNSPLHF. The CDR3 DNA reads as TGCGCCAGCAGCTTGCGGGGAGGGACGTCCTATAATTCACCCCTCCACTTT.

The V gene is TRBV9, the J gene TRBJ1-1, with TRBD1 identical over 7 bases. Trimming cost V 4 bases and J 1 base; bases outside gene matches: 7. This CDR3 contains 15 residues. Germline CDR1 is SGDLS and CDR2 is YYNGEE. CDR3 in amino acids: CASSTGDSANTEAFF. Written as DNA, the CDR3 is TGTGCCAGCAGCACTGGGGACAGCGCGAACACTGAAGCTTTCTTT.

The table lists this clonotype with many counts. CDR3 in amino acids: CAISEGQGRDEQYF. CDR3 DNA sequence: TGTGCCATCAGTGAGGGTCAGGGGCGGGACGAGCAGTACTTC. V and J are TRBV10-3 and TRBJ2-7; D is possibly TRBD1 (6 bases). CDR1 and CDR2 from the germline V gene are ENHRY and SYGVKD. Trimming pared 2 bases from V and 5 bases from J, leaving 13 bases between. This CDR3 region has 14 residues.

V usage is TRBV5-1 and J usage is TRBJ2-2, with unresolved D. V gave up 2 bases and J gave up 5 bases, with 7 bases separating them. CDR1 and CDR2 from the germline V gene are SGHRS and YFSETQ. The CDR3 covers 13 residues. CDR3 in amino acids: CASSFSQTGELFF. DNA for the CDR3: TGCGCCAGCAGCTTTTCCCAGACCGGGGAGCTGTTTTTT.

This clonotype appeared many times. V usage is TRBV10-3 and J usage is TRBJ2-1, with D perhaps matching TRBD1 (5 bases). The V gene's germline CDR1 is ENHRY and CDR2 SYGVKD. CDR3 length equals 12 residues. Trimming shortened V by 3 bases and J by 10 bases, and 10 bases separated the two germline ends. In DNA form, the CDR3 reads TGTGCCATCAGTGACAGGGCCGAAGAGCAGTTCTTC. It encodes CAISDRAEEQFF.

This clonotype has ten or more counts. The chain combines TRBV3-1 with TRBJ2-3; 9 nucleotides line up with TRBD1. Per the germline V gene, CDR1 is LGHDT and CDR2 is YNNKEL (reference sequence). J was trimmed by 4 bases and V by 4 bases; bases with no gene match: 6. The CDR3 runs to 15 residues. CDR3 region: CASSPWTGEADTQYF. CDR3 DNA: TGTGCCAGCAGCCCTTGGACAGGGGAGGCAGATACGCAGTATTTT.

The table lists this clonotype with many counts. The chain couples TRBV3-1 to TRBJ2-3; D unclear. This CDR3 has 13 residues. The germline gives CDR1 LGHDT, CDR2 YNNKEL (reference sequence). Deletions cut 0 bases from V and 3 bases from J, with 4 bases between. DNA of the CDR3: TGTGCCAGCAGCCAAGATGGAACAGATACGCAGTATTTT. Translation: CASSQDGTDTQYF.

This clonotype was detected a few times. The chain links TRBV30 to TRBJ1-5; the D is unclear. Germline V gene sequence: CDR1 GTSNPN, CDR2 SVGIG (reference sequence). The V gene lost 3 bases and the J gene lost 4 bases, with 13 bases spanning the gap. There are 14 residues in the CDR3. The CDR3 DNA sequence: TGTGCCTGGAGCACCGACCTAGGGAATCAGCCCCAGCATTTT. It translates to CAWSTDLGNQPQHF.

This clonotype was recorded many times. A junction boundary mismatches the germline segment, possibly from a read error. The chain employs TRBV19 and TRBJ1-1; 7 positions agree with TRBD1. The CDR3 runs to 13 residues. The germline gives CDR1 LNHDA, CDR2 SQIVND (reference sequence). The CDR3 region has the DNA TGTGCCAGTACCAAGGACAGGAACGCTGAAGCTTTCTTT. This sequence encodes CASTKDRNAEAFF.

In DNA, the CDR3 is TGTGCCAGCAGCTTAGAGACAGCCTCAAGCAATCAGCCCCAGCATTTT. Protein sequence: CASSLETASSNQPQHF. This sequence joins TRBV7-8 and TRBJ1-5; TRBD1 might be the D (5 bases). Per germline, CDR1 SGHVS and CDR2 FQNEAQ. V was cut by 1 base and J by 1 base, with 11 bases left in between. The CDR3 runs to 16 residues.

The table lists this clonotype with a few counts. V and J are TRBV20-1 and TRBJ1-5; D gene uncertain. V lost 7 bases and J 6 bases, leaving 13 bases between the germline ends. This CDR3 region has 12 residues. Germline V lookup: CDR1 DFQATT, CDR2 SNEGSKA (reference sequence). CDR3 in amino acids: CSVKGGSQPQHF. The CDR3 nucleotides read TGCAGTGTCAAGGGAGGGAGTCAGCCCCAGCATTTT.

This clonotype was counted ten times or more. V and J are TRBV7-9 and TRBJ1-5; D might be TRBD1 (5 bases). The CDR3 totals 14 residues. V lost 2 bases, J lost 7 bases, and 12 bases lay in between. Germline lookup yields CDR1 SEHNR and CDR2 FQNEAQ (reference sequence). The CDR3 loop reads CASSLQGRRQPQHF. In nucleotides, the CDR3 is TGTGCCAGCAGCTTACAGGGTCGGAGGCAGCCCCAGCATTTT.

This clonotype showed up just a few times. The chain couples TRBV29-1 to TRBJ1-2; TRBD1 agrees at 10 bases. Unmatched junction bases numbered 18, after V lost 6 bases and J lost 5 bases. CDR1 and CDR2 from the germline V gene are SQVTM and ANQGSEA. The CDR3 contains 17 residues. The CDR3 DNA reads as TGCAGCGTCACCCGGGGGACAGGGGCCCTAGGCCCTTATGGCTACACCTTC. This sequence encodes CSVTRGTGALGPYGYTF.

This clonotype appeared many times. The chain recombines TRBV5-1 with TRBJ1-4, with unresolved D. Germline V gene data show CDR1 as SGHRS and CDR2 as YFSETQ. The CDR3 totals 15 residues. Trimming cost V 1 base and J 4 bases, with 11 bases left between them. The CDR3 region is CASSLSSRVNEKLFF. The DNA for the CDR3 is TGCGCCAGCAGCTTGAGTTCCCGGGTTAATGAAAAACTGTTTTTT.

The V and J genes are TRBV7-9 and TRBJ2-1; 11 bases map to TRBD2. V gave up 4 bases and J gave up 7 bases; unmatched junction bases: 9. The CDR3 loop spans 16 amino acids. The germline V gene has CDR1 SEHNR and CDR2 FQNEAQ (reference sequence). The CDR3 DNA follows: TGTGCCAGCAGCTCTACTAGCGGGAGAGTGGATAATGAGCAGTTCTTC. Protein product: CASSSTSGRVDNEQFF.

This clonotype was found a few times. The V call is TRBV19, the J call TRBJ2-3; weak D call: TRBD1 (6 bases). This CDR3 comprises 17 residues. Trimming removed 9 bases at V and 0 bases at J, with 22 bases between. Germline-derived CDR1 and CDR2 are LNHDA and SQIVND (reference sequence). The CDR3 nucleotides are TGTGCCAGCCTACCCGGACTTCTAAGGGGGAGCACAGATACGCAGTATTTT. It encodes CASLPGLLRGSTDTQYF.

This clonotype was detected a few times. The V gene is TRBV6-5, the J gene TRBJ2-7, with 10 bases aligning to TRBD1. After removal of 1 base from V and 5 bases from J, the junction contained 14 bases not matched to a gene. CDR1 is MNHEY, CDR2 SVGAGI, per germline. The CDR3 covers 18 residues. The CDR3 sequence: CASSYLRTYRDRGHEQYF. Here the CDR3 DNA reads TGTGCCAGCAGTTACTTACGGACTTACCGGGACAGGGGCCACGAGCAGTACTTC.

Ten or more counts support this clonotype. The V gene is TRBV11-1, the J gene TRBJ2-1; TRBD2 aligns across 8 bases. Germline V CDR1 and CDR2: SGHAT, FQDESV (reference sequence). The V segment lost 1 base and the J segment 4 bases; nucleotides outside the gene matches: 3. CDR3 length: 15 amino acids. This chain's CDR3 is CASSLEGGGYNEQFF. CDR3 DNA: TGTGCCAGCAGCTTAGAGGGCGGGGGGTACAATGAGCAGTTCTTC. The whole variable domain, filled in from reference TRBV11-1 and TRBJ2-1, reads EAEVAQSPRYKITEKSQAVAFWCDPISGHATLYWYRQILGQGPELLVQFQDESVVDDSQLPKDRFSAERLKGVDSTLKIQPAELGDSAMYLCASSLEGGGYNEQFFGPGTRLTVL.

This clonotype was detected a few times. The chain has TRBV12-3 or TRBV12-4 and TRBJ2-7, with 14 bases matching TRBD2. V was clipped by 1 base and J by 3 bases; unmatched bases: 20. The CDR3 contains 22 residues. CDR3 DNA: TGTGCCAGCAGTTTAGAAGTCGGCTTAATAAAACTGGGACTAGCGGGGGACTACGAGCAGTACTTC. This translates into CASSLEVGLIKLGLAGDYEQYF.

This clonotype was counted many times. The chain couples TRBV27 to TRBJ2-1; maybe TRBD1 (5 bases). In germline, CDR1 is MNHEY, CDR2 SMNVEV (reference sequence). This CDR3 region has 12 residues. The V and J ends lost 3 bases and 10 bases respectively, with 10 bases between them. CDR3 sequence: CASSFLYREQFF. DNA for the CDR3: TGTGCCAGCAGTTTTCTATACAGGGAGCAGTTCTTC.

Only a few counts were recorded for this clonotype. The CDR3 reads CAWSAGTGPYGYTF. In nucleotides, the CDR3 is TGTGCCTGGAGCGCCGGGACAGGGCCCTATGGCTACACCTTC. The chain carries TRBV30 and TRBJ1-2, with TRBD1 matching 9 bases. There are 14 residues in the CDR3. With 3 bases clipped from V and 4 bases from J, the junction kept 6 bases outside the gene matches. Germline V gives CDR1 GTSNPN, CDR2 SVGIG (reference sequence).

This clonotype was counted at least ten times. V is TRBV7-6 and J is TRBJ2-3, with 7 bases aligning to TRBD1. CDR3 length: 17 residues. The germline V gene encodes CDR1 SGHVS and CDR2 FNYEAQ. Losses at the gene ends were 2 bases for V and 1 base for J; bases not matched to a gene: 9. CDR3 nucleotides: TGTGCCAGCAGCTTACTTATGATCGGACAGGGCACAGATACGCAGTATTTT. Its translation is CASSLLMIGQGTDTQYF.

In this sample, this clonotype turned up a few times. CDR3 DNA sequence: TGCGCCAGCAGCTTGGAAACACCCCTTGAAGAGACCCAGTACTTC. This sequence encodes CASSLETPLEETQYF. The V call is TRBV5-1, the J call TRBJ2-5, with D unclear. Trimming removed 0 bases from V and 3 bases from J, with 12 bases in between. Per germline, CDR1 SGHRS and CDR2 YFSETQ. This CDR3 is 15 amino acids long.

The V and J genes are TRBV27 and TRBJ2-1, with 11 bases matching TRBD2. Germline trimming cut 5 bases from V and 3 bases from J; bases unmatched to any gene: 6. From germline, CDR1 is MNHEY and CDR2 SMNVEV (reference sequence). The CDR3 is 16 residues long. The CDR3 here is CASSLTLAGGYNEQFF. DNA of the CDR3: TGTGCCAGCAGTCTTACTCTAGCGGGAGGCTACAATGAGCAGTTCTTC.

Ten or more counts support this clonotype. The chain couples TRBV6-2 or TRBV6-3 to TRBJ1-1; 7 bases are shared with TRBD1. Germline V gives CDR1 MNHEY, CDR2 SVGEGT. The CDR3 consists of 13 residues. Losses at the gene ends were 8 bases for V and 3 bases for J; bases not matched to a gene: 6. The CDR3 reads CASGHRGDTEAFF. The CDR3 DNA sequence: TGTGCCAGCGGCCACAGGGGAGACACTGAAGCTTTCTTT.

Notes on this clonotype: A much larger clone differs by one base, so this may be a read error. The chain combines TRBV6-1 with TRBJ2-5; TRBD2 is a possible D gene (6 bases). V gave up 7 bases and J gave up 9 bases, with 18 bases separating them. CDR3 length: 13 amino acids. CDR1 is MNHNS and CDR2 is SASEGT in the germline V gene. The CDR3 region has the DNA TGTGCCAGCACTCTATCTACAGCGGGTGCCCAGTACTTC. Protein sequence: CASTLSTAGAQYF.

V usage is TRBV14 and J usage is TRBJ2-3, with 15 bases aligning to TRBD2. Looked up from germline, CDR1 is SGHDN and CDR2 is FVKESK. V lost 3 bases to trimming and J lost 3 bases; unmatched junction nucleotides: 13. This CDR3 is built from 20 residues. Written as DNA, the CDR3 is TGTGCCAGCAGCCAGGTCAGGACTAGCGGGAGGGCCGCGGGGACAGATACGCAGTATTTT. This translates into CASSQVRTSGRAAGTDTQYF.

The genes are TRBV20-1 and TRBJ2-5; D call uncertain. The germline V gene has CDR1 DFQATT and CDR2 SNEGSKA (reference sequence). V dropped 5 bases and J dropped 1 base, with 20 bases sitting between them. The CDR3 consists of 16 residues. CDR3 nucleotide sequence: TGCAGTGCTCTTTACCGGAAGGACGCTATCCAAGAGACCCAGTACTTC. Protein sequence: CSALYRKDAIQETQYF.

Concerning this clonotype itself: A much larger clonotype is one base distant, so this may be a read error. The chain uses TRBV10-3 and TRBJ2-1; 12 bases are a match to TRBD2. The CDR3 totals 16 residues. J gave up 13 bases and V 8 bases, and 18 bases lay outside the gene matches. Germline CDR1 reads ENHRY; CDR2 reads SYGVKD. The CDR3 DNA is TGTGCCATCTCCCTAGCGGGAGGGCCGGAGCAAGAGACCCAGTTCTTC. Amino acids: CAISLAGGPEQETQFF.

At least ten counts were recorded for this clonotype. As DNA, the CDR3 is TGTGCCAGCCTGATAGCACTAGCGGGTCCCGGGGGTGAGCAGTTCTTC. This encodes CASLIALAGPGGEQFF. The rearrangement links TRBV2 to TRBJ2-1; 9 bases are a match to TRBD2. The germline V gene has CDR1 SNHLY and CDR2 FYNNEI. V gave up 8 bases and J gave up 9 bases; unmatched junction bases: 17. CDR3 length: 16 residues.